This passage covers 3 T cell receptor beta chains from one sample sequenced in a study of CD8 T cells in ankylosing spondylitis. TCRdb reanalysed the 5' RACE reads using MiXCR and keeps one entry per CDR3 protein. The data contain approximately 88,000 distinct CDR3 sequences, about 9% of them seen just once; the ten biggest clones take up under 6%. The sample comprised blood, either unsorted or a sorted T cell fraction (not recorded which). Receptors originate from a male donor with ankylosing spondylitis or in good health (not recorded which).

This clonotype was observed many times. This chain joins TRBV20-1 and TRBJ2-3, with D possibly TRBD2 on 7 matching bases. CDR1 is DFQATT and CDR2 is SNEGSKA in the germline V gene (reference sequence). This CDR3 is built from 13 residues. The V gene lost 4 bases and the J gene lost 3 bases, with 11 bases spanning the gap. The chain's CDR3 is CSATGGETDTQYF. In nucleotides, the CDR3 is TGCAGTGCTACGGGGGGCGAAACAGATACGCAGTATTTT.

This clonotype was picked up a small number of times. The chain links TRBV4-2 to TRBJ1-3; no reliable D call. V lost 0 bases and J 0 bases, leaving 6 bases between the germline ends. CDR3 length: 15 residues. CDR1 LGHNA and CDR2 YNFKEQ come from the germline V gene. CDR3 residues: CASSQDPVSGNTIYF. The CDR3 nucleotides are TGTGCCAGCAGCCAAGATCCGGTCTCTGGAAACACCATATATTTT.

Many counts were recorded for this clonotype. The rearrangement links TRBV13 to TRBJ2-3, with D possibly matching TRBD1 (6 bases). Germline CDR1 PRHDT, CDR2 FYEKMQ (reference sequence). V was shortened by 3 bases and J by 4 bases, with 20 bases between the two germline ends. The CDR3 runs to 17 residues. CDR3 DNA sequence: TGTGCCAGCAGCTTCGTGTCAGGGGACGTTCTTGCAGATACGCAGTATTTT. It codes for CASSFVSGDVLADTQYF.